The 11 T cell receptor beta chains below come from one sample, sequenced in a study of blood T cell repertoires in COVID-19 (TCRdb year 2020). Library creation used the immunoSEQ multiplex PCR assay. This immuneACCESS table, as held by TCRdb, lists in-frame sequences with V and J called but not all clones. Of the missing ones, under half trace to an unresolved V gene in checked studies; the others have no known cause. This sample gives hundreds of thousands of clones in total; 75% to 90% of them show up just once. The ten largest clonotypes hold roughly 3.4% of the sample. The sample comprised peripheral blood. Every receptor here comes from a woman younger than 35 with acute or convalescent COVID-19.

The CDR3, as DNA: TGTGCCAGCAGCTTATTTGGGGGCCTCCGCACAGATACGCAGTATTTT. Translating it yields CASSLFGGLRTDTQYF. This chain connects TRBV7-2 to TRBJ2-3, with a possible D match to TRBD1 (6 bases). The germline gives CDR1 SGHTA, CDR2 FQGNSA. V lost 2 bases, J lost 1 base, and 13 bases lay in between. The CDR3 loop spans 16 amino acids.

This chain connects TRBV28 to TRBJ1-6; D unresolved. Trimming took off 5 bases at V and 6 bases at J, with 5 bases between the two ends. The CDR3 covers 12 residues. CDR1 is MDHEN and CDR2 is SYDVKM in the germline V gene. The CDR3 here is CASSPVNSPLHF. CDR3 DNA: TGTGCCAGCAGTCCCGTTAATTCACCCCTCCACTTT.

J is TRBJ2-2 and V is TRBV2; D is unclear. Germline V CDR1 and CDR2: SNHLY, FYNNEI. V lost 11 bases to trimming and J lost 6 bases, with 13 bases between them. CDR3 length: 12 amino acids. The CDR3 DNA is TGTGCCTCCGGAGTGTTGTCCGGGGAGCTGTTTTTT. It yields the protein CASGVLSGELFF.

The chain is built from TRBV24-1 and TRBJ2-2; no reliable D call. Between the trimmed V and J ends, which lost 2 bases and 6 bases, there was a span of 9 bases. The germline gives CDR1 KGHDR, CDR2 SFDVKD. CDR3 size: 14 residues. The CDR3 protein is CATSDSRSSGELFF. As DNA, the CDR3 is TGTGCCACCAGTGATTCACGGTCCTCCGGGGAGCTGTTTTTT.

The chain combines TRBV19 with TRBJ1-6, with D hard to call. CDR1 and CDR2 (germline): LNHDA, SQIVND (reference sequence). V lost 6 bases and J 7 bases, leaving 16 bases between the germline ends. There are 15 residues in the CDR3. In DNA form, the CDR3 reads TGTGCCAGTAGACCTAGCGGGCAGGTCAATTCACCCCTCCACTTT. This encodes CASRPSGQVNSPLHF.

The V and J genes are TRBV6-5 and TRBJ2-7; TRBD1 matches at 8 bases. CDR1 is MNHEY and CDR2 is SVGAGI in the germline V gene. The CDR3 is made up of 15 amino acids. V lost 6 bases to trimming and J lost 3 bases; unmatched junction nucleotides: 10. This chain's CDR3 is CASSRPSDRVYEQYF. The CDR3, as DNA: TGTGCCAGCAGCCGCCCTTCGGACAGGGTCTACGAGCAGTACTTC.

The rearrangement uses TRBV10-3 and TRBJ1-4; 7 bases line up with TRBD1. With 3 bases clipped from V and 4 bases from J, the junction kept 5 bases outside the gene matches. Per the germline V gene, CDR1 is ENHRY and CDR2 is SYGVKD. The CDR3 runs to 15 residues. The CDR3, as DNA: TGTGCCATCAGTGACAGACAGGGCAGTAATGAAAAACTGTTTTTT. Its translation is CAISDRQGSNEKLFF.

J is TRBJ2-2 and V is TRBV28; possibly TRBD2 for D (6 bases). Germline lookup yields CDR1 MDHEN and CDR2 SYDVKM. CDR3 size: 17 residues. V dropped 5 bases and J dropped 3 bases, with 19 bases sitting between them. The CDR3 sequence is CASSPRQSGFDTGELFF. The DNA for the CDR3 is TGTGCCAGCAGTCCCCGGCAGAGCGGGTTTGACACCGGGGAGCTGTTTTTT.

The V gene is TRBV10-1, the J gene TRBJ2-7; perhaps TRBD1 as D (5 bases). CDR1 WNHNN and CDR2 SYGVQD come from the germline V gene (reference sequence). This CDR3 is built from 13 residues. Trimming took 4 bases from V and 5 from J, leaving 12 bases between them. As DNA, the CDR3 is TGCGCCAGCAGTGCCAGGGAAAGCCACGAGCAGTACTTC. It specifies CASSARESHEQYF.

The chain employs TRBV5-1 and TRBJ1-3, with TRBD1 identical over 7 bases. This CDR3 region has 16 residues. After removal of 3 bases from V and 2 bases from J, the junction contained 8 bases not matched to a gene. Germline CDR1 and CDR2: SGHRS and YFSETQ. Here the CDR3 reads CASSWATGYPGNTIYF. Written as DNA, the CDR3 is TGCGCCAGCAGCTGGGCGACAGGGTACCCTGGAAACACCATATATTTT.

V gene TRBV2 combines with J gene TRBJ2-3; TRBD1 matches 8 bases. After removal of 3 bases from V and 11 bases from J, the junction contained 7 bases not matched to a gene. Germline values: CDR1 SNHLY, CDR2 FYNNEI. CDR3 length equals 13 residues. The CDR3 region is CASSDTGQGGQYF. The CDR3 coding sequence is TGTGCCAGCAGTGATACCGGACAGGGTGGGCAGTATTTT.